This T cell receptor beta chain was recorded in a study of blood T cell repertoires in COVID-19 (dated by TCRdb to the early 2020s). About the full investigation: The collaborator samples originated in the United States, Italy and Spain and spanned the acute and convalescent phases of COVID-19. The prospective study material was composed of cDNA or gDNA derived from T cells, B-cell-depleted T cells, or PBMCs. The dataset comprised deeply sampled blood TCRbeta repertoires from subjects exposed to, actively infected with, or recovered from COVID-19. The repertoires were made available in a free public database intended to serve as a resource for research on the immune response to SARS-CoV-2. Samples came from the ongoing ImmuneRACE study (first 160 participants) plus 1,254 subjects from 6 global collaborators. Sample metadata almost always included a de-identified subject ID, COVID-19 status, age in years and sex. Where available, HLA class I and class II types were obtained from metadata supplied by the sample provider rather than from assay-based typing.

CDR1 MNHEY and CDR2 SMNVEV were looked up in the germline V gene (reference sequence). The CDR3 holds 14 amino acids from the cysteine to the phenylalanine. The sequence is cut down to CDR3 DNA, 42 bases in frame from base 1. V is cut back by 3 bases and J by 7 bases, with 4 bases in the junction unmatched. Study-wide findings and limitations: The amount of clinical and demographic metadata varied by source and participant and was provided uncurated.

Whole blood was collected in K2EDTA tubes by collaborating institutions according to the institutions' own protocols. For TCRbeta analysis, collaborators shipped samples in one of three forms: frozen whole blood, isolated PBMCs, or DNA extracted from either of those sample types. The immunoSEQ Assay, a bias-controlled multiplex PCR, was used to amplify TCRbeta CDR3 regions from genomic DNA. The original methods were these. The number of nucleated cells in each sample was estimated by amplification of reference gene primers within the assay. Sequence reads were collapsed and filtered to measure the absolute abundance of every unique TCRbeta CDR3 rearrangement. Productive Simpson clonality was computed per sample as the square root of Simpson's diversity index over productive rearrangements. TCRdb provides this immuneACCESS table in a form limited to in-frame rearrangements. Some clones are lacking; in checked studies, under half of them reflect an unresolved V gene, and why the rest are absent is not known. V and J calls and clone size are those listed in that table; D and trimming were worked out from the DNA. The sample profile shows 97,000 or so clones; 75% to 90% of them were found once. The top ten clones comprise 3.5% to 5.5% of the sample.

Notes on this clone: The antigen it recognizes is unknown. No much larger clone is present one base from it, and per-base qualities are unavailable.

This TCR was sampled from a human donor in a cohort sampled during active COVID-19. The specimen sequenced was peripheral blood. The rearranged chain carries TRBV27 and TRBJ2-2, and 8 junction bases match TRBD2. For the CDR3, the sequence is CASSFSGGGGELFF. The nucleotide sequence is TGTGCCAGCAGTTTTTCCGGGGGGGGCGGGGAGCTGTTTTTT.